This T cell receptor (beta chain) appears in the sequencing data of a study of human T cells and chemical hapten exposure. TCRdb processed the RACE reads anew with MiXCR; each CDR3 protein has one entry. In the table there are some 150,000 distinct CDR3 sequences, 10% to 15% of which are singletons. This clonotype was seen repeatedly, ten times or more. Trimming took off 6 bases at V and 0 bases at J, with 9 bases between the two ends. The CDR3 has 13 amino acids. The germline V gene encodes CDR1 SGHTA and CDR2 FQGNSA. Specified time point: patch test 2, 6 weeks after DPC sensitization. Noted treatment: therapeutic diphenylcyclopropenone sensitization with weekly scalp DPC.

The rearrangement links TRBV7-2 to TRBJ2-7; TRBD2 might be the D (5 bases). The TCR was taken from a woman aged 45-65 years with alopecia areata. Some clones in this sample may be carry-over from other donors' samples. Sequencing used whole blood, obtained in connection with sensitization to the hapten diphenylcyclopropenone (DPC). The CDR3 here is CASRRTASYEQYF. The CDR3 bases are TGTGCCAGCAGACGGACTGCCTCCTACGAGCAGTACTTC. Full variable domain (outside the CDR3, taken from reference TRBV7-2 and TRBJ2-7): GAGVSQSPSNKVTEKGKDVELRCDPISGHTALYWYRQSLGQGLEFLIYFQGNSAPDKSGLPSDRFSAERTGGSVSTLTIQRTQQEDSAVYLCASRRTASYEQYFGPGTRLTVT.